These 12 T cell receptor beta chains were all obtained from the same sample, sequenced in a study of T cells expressing NK-cell markers. Reprocessing the 5' RACE reads, TCRdb reports a single entry for every CDR3 protein and omits DNA. The data show 1,300 or so distinct CDR3 sequences, and the top ten clones hold just under 60%. Sequencing was carried out using blood T cells: a sorted CD56 or NKG2C T cell subset, CD4+ or CD8+ T cells, or bulk PBMC T cells (not recorded which). Source of these receptors: a woman aged 18 to 35 in good health.

Its frequency marks this clonotype as medium-sized. This chain joins TRBV12-3 or TRBV12-4 and TRBJ1-1. The CDR3 runs 13 residues. CDR3 protein: CASSLLSGTEAFF.

The chain links TRBV19 to TRBJ1-1. Germline V gene lookup returns CDR1 LNHDA and CDR2 SQIVND (reference sequence). This CDR3 comprises 13 residues. CDR3 sequence: CASQYTLNTEAFF. Drawing the rest from reference TRBV19 and TRBJ1-1, the complete variable domain is DGGITQSPKYLFRKEGQNVTLSCEQNLNHDAMYWYRQDPGQGLRLIYYSQIVNDFQKGDIAEGYSVSREKKESFPLTVTSAQKNPTAFYLCASQYTLNTEAFFGQGTRLTVV.

This clonotype is deemed medium-sized by its frequency. The V and J genes are TRBV7-6 and TRBJ2-7; TCRdb outputs TRBD2, but without DNA this stays unchecked. Germline CDR1 SGHVS, CDR2 FNYEAQ. There are 17 residues in the CDR3. The CDR3 reads CASSLLSAGGANYEQYF.

The V gene is TRBV7-2, the J gene TRBJ2-7. Germline V lookup: CDR1 SGHTA, CDR2 FQGNSA. The CDR3 sequence is 14 residues long. The chain's CDR3 is CASSRSGYSYEQYF. Full variable domain (missing parts from reference TRBV7-2 and TRBJ2-7): GAGVSQSPSNKVTEKGKDVELRCDPISGHTALYWYRQSLGQGLEFLIYFQGNSAPDKSGLPSDRFSAERTGGSVSTLTIQRTQQEDSAVYLCASSRSGYSYEQYFGPGTRLTVT.

In terms of frequency, this clonotype is large (0.1 to 1%). The chain combines TRBV10-3 with TRBJ2-1; lacking DNA, the TRBD1 call made by TCRdb goes unchecked. CDR1 and CDR2 from the germline V gene are ENHRY and SYGVKD. The length of the CDR3 is 14 residues. The CDR3: CANAGTGEDNEQFF.

This clonotype is labeled medium-sized based on frequency. The rearrangement joins TRBV12-3 or TRBV12-4 to TRBJ1-6; without DNA, the TCRdb call of TRBD1 cannot be checked. This CDR3 has 17 amino acids. CDR3 amino acids: CASSPNRISSYNSPLHF.

This clonotype is labeled medium-sized based on frequency. The chain carries TRBV28 and TRBJ2-3; the D call from TCRdb, TRBD2, cannot be confirmed without DNA. The CDR3 is 21 residues long. CDR1 and CDR2 (germline): MDHEN, SYDVKM. The chain's CDR3 is CASSSRPLRLAGGPPTDTQYF.

The chain couples TRBV4-1 to TRBJ2-1; absent DNA, TCRdb's TRBD2 call cannot be checked. The CDR3 is 17 amino acids. Germline values: CDR1 MGHRA, CDR2 YSYEKL. CDR3 sequence reads: CASSQDRGPSYYNEQFF.

The rearrangement links TRBV10-2 to TRBJ1-1; the D gene TCRdb calls, TRBD1, cannot be checked with no DNA. This CDR3 spans 15 amino acids. CDR1 WSHSY and CDR2 SAAADI come from the germline V gene. CDR3 sequence reads: CASSEFRARRTEAFF.

V and J are TRBV12-5 and TRBJ2-1; lacking DNA, the TRBD1 call made by TCRdb goes unchecked. The CDR3 has 15 amino acids. Germline V gene data show CDR1 as LGHNT and CDR2 as FRNRAP. This CDR3 reads CASGLPGVPYNEQFF.

The chain has TRBV27 and TRBJ1-2. In germline, CDR1 is MNHEY, CDR2 SMNVEV (reference sequence). The CDR3 covers 20 residues. CDR3 amino acids: CASSFVVFGGGARGNYGYTF.

By frequency, this clonotype registers medium-sized. The rearrangement links TRBV12-3 or TRBV12-4 to TRBJ2-3. The CDR3 runs to 12 residues. CDR3: CASSPHTDTQYF.